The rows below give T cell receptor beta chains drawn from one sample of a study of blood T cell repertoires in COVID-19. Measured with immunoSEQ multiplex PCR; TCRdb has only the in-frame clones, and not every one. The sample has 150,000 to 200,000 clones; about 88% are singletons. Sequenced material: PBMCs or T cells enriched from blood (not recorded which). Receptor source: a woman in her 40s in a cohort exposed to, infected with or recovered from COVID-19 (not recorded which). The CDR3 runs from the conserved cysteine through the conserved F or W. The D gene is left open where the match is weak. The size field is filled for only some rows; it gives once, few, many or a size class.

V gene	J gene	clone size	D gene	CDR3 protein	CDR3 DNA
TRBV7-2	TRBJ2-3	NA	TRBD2	CASSFSGGTDTQYF	TGTGCCAGCAGCTTTTCGGGGGGAACAGATACGCAGTATTTT
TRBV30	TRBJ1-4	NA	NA	CAWSVAWGRGEKLFF	TGTGCCTGGAGTGTTGCTTGGGGCCGGGGGGAAAAACTGTTTTTT
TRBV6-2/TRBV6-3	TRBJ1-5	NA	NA	CASSTNRVLNSNQPQHF	TGTGCCAGCAGCACGAACAGGGTCCTAAATAGCAATCAGCCCCAGCATTTT
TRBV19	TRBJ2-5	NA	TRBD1	CASATGTRETQYF	TGTGCCAGTGCGACAGGGACGAGAGAGACCCAGTACTTC
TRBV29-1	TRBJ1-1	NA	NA	CSVGVNTEAFF	TGCAGCGTTGGAGTGAACACTGAAGCTTTCTTT
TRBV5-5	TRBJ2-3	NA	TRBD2	CASSLGLAGEDTQYF	TGTGCCAGCAGCCTGGGACTAGCGGGAGAGGATACGCAGTATTTT
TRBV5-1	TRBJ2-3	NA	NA	CASSLDPLSADTQYF	TGCGCCAGCAGCTTGGATCCCCTTAGCGCAGATACGCAGTATTTT
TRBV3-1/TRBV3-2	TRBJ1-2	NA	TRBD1	CASSQDFRQGVYGYTF	TGTGCCAGCAGCCAAGATTTCCGACAGGGGGTCTATGGCTACACCTTC
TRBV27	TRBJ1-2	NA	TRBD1	CASSPTGVYGYTF	TGTGCCAGCAGCCCGACAGGGGTATATGGCTACACCTTC
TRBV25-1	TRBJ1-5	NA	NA	CASSEPGGNQPQHF	TGTGCCAGCAGTGAGCCCGGGGGCAATCAGCCCCAGCATTTT
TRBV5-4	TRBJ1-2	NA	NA	CASSTRGGGDGYTF	TGTGCCAGCAGCACCCGGGGGGGAGGCGATGGCTACACCTTC
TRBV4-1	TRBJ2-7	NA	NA	CASSQDEGTRGTYEQYF	TGCGCCAGCAGCCAAGATGAGGGGACAAGGGGAACATACGAGCAGTACTTC
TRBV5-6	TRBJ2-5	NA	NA	CASSITVETQYF	TGTGCCAGCAGTATTACAGTGGAGACCCAGTACTTC
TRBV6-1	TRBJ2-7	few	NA	CASSEMGSNYEQYF	TGTGCCAGCAGTGAAATGGGGAGTAACTACGAGCAGTACTTC
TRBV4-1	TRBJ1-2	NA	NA	CASSQDDSRASYGYTF	TGCGCCAGCAGCCAAGACGATAGCAGGGCTAGCTATGGCTACACCTTC
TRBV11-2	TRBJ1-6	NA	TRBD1	CASRPGSRGQGGNSPLHF	TGTGCCAGCAGACCCGGGAGTCGAGGACAGGGGGGTAATTCACCCCTCCACTTT
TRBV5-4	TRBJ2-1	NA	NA	CASRHNDEQFF	TGTGCCAGCAGACATAACGATGAGCAGTTCTTC